The present TCR beta chain was sequenced within a study of memory B cells and T cells in multiple sclerosis. Whole-study findings and limits: Compartments had unequal clone-set sizes, affecting shared clonotype counts.

The CDR3 spans 15 residues. The V end lost 4 bases, the J end lost 4 bases, and 16 bases lay between the germline ends. Germline V lookup: CDR1 MNHEY, CDR2 SMNVEV (reference sequence). In this sample, this clone turned up a few times. Its antigen is still unknown. Some clones are missing from TCRdb's copy, which holds only in-frame ones; the method was immunoSEQ multiplex PCR. In the table there are 40,000 to 50,000 clones, approximately 80% of which are singletons. Separate sequencing covered autoproliferating (CFSE-dim) and non-proliferating (CFSE-high) T cells from stimulus-free culture. Pooled replicate wells came from about 50 million CFSE-labeled PBMCs cultured around seven days without stimulus. The PBMCs received 0.5 uM CFSE and serum-free culture with no added stimuli.

V is TRBV27 and J is TRBJ1-2; TRBD1 might be the D (6 bases). Sequenced sample: PBMCs from blood kept in culture. The sequence derives from a human donor with multiple sclerosis. The CDR3 reads CASSSKPGHFYGYTF. In DNA form, the CDR3 reads TGTGCCAGCAGTTCCAAACCGGGACACTTCTATGGCTACACCTTC.